This T cell receptor beta chain was identified during a study of CD8+ T cells in alopecia areata. Study-level findings and limits: Mouse data revealed clearer TCR sharing than patient data did, a gap possibly tied to HLA.

The sample's treatment: oral pan-JAK inhibitor, 5-10 mg twice daily. Individuals with alopecia areata gave both lesional scalp punch biopsies and peripheral blood for collection. T lymphocytes (CD4+ and CD8+) were sorted from PBMCs. Extracted RNA was reverse transcribed into cDNA, the sequencing template. Measured with immunoSEQ multiplex PCR; TCRdb has only the in-frame clones, and not every one. This table has about 200,000 clones, roughly 56% appearing once. Turning to this clone: What it binds is unknown.

The CDR3 has 16 residues. V shed 6 bases, J shed 7 bases, and the junction held 19 bases outside the gene matches. The germline V gene encodes CDR1 GTSNPN and CDR2 SVGIG (reference sequence). This receptor was obtained from a human donor with alopecia areata. The input for sequencing was CD4+ T cells sorted from blood, taken at week 4, from a patient treated with tofacitinib. The chain joins TRBV30 to TRBJ1-2; 8 positions match TRBD1. The CDR3 region has the DNA TGTGCCTGCATCTCCGGGAGAGGGCAGGGGGCGCGTGGCTACACCTTC. Residues: CACISGRGQGARGYTF.